This T cell receptor beta chain was recorded in a study of T-cell reconstitution after alpha-beta-depleted transplantation in children. In its sample, this clonotype was seen a few times. Preparation of the TCRbeta library was carried out with unique molecular identifiers. TCRdb re-derived calls from the PCR reads in MiXCR, one entry per CDR3 protein. The data contain approximately 420,000 distinct CDR3 sequences, about a tenth of them singletons. The receptor's source is a human donor who donated a stem cell graft to a child with acute myeloid leukemia. Sequencing was performed on PBMCs from the stem cell graft donor, taken from the stem cell graft.

The chain's CDR3 is CASRGQDTEAFF. The CDR3 DNA sequence: TGTGCCAGCAGGGGACAGGACACTGAAGCTTTCTTT. The J gene is TRBJ1-1, the V gene TRBV9; 8 nucleotides agree with TRBD1. The CDR3 consists of 12 residues. Germline V gives CDR1 SGDLS, CDR2 YYNGEE. V lost 5 bases and J lost 3; bases outside the gene matches: 0.